One and the same sample provided the 14 T cell receptor beta chains below, sequenced in a study of CD8 T cells in ankylosing spondylitis (dated by TCRdb to 2016 to 2017). Library preparation employed 5' RACE. Sequencing was performed on an Illumina HiSeq 2500. Clones were called with MiXCR by TCRdb after fastp trimmed the public reads at Q25, and only in-frame beta chains were retained. Rows matching on CDR3 protein sequence are summarized as one entry with the most common DNA and genes. This sample has 250,000 to 400,000 distinct CDR3 sequences in its table, and 11% of those were observed once. The ten largest clonotypes hold about a tenth of the sample. Sequences were obtained from blood, either unsorted or a sorted T cell fraction (not recorded which). The source of these receptors is a female donor with ankylosing spondylitis or in good health (not recorded which).

This clonotype was detected a few times. This chain joins TRBV3-1 and TRBJ2-7, with 7 bases fitting TRBD1. The germline V gene encodes CDR1 LGHDT and CDR2 YNNKEL (reference sequence). This CDR3 contains 17 residues. With 4 bases clipped from V and 3 bases from J, the junction kept 15 bases outside the gene matches. The CDR3 coding sequence is TGTGCCAGCAGCCCACCCTACCGTCCGGGACAGAGCTACGAGCAGTACTTC. Encoded protein: CASSPPYRPGQSYEQYF.

This clonotype was found many times. The chain joins TRBV11-2 to TRBJ2-3, with D unclear. V was trimmed by 3 bases and J by 2 bases, leaving 9 bases between them. This CDR3 is built from 14 residues. The V gene's germline CDR1 is SGHAT and CDR2 FQNNGV. Written as DNA, the CDR3 is TGTGCCAGCAGCTTTACGGGTTACACAGATACGCAGTATTTT. As protein: CASSFTGYTDTQYF.

About this clonotype itself: This may stem from a read error, because a much larger clone lies one nucleotide away. The chain links TRBV28 to TRBJ1-1; D is uncertain. Germline V gene sequence: CDR1 MDHEN, CDR2 SYDVKM. The length of the CDR3 is 14 residues. Trimming cost V 8 bases and J 6 bases, with 19 bases left between them. CDR3 residues: CASGRGRVGSEAFF. In DNA, the CDR3 is TGTGCCAGCGGCCGCGGGAGGGTCGGCTCTGAAGCTTTCTTT. Full variable domain (outside the CDR3, taken from reference TRBV28 and TRBJ1-1): DVKVTQSSRYLVKRTGEKVFLECVQDMDHENMFWYRQDPGLGLRLIYFSYDVKMKEKGDIPEGYSVSREKKERFSLILESASTNQTSMYLCASGRGRVGSEAFFGQGTRLTVV.

This clonotype was observed many times. The J gene is TRBJ2-1, the V gene TRBV20-1; TRBD2 matches 7 bases. CDR3 length equals 15 residues. Germline values: CDR1 DFQATT, CDR2 SNEGSKA (reference sequence). V shed 0 bases and J 8 bases; nucleotides not matched to a gene: 10. CDR3 DNA: TGCAGTGCTAGAGATGGGGAGGGCGGTGAAGATGAGCAGTTCTTC. Translating it yields CSARDGEGGEDEQFF.

CDR3 sequence (DNA): TGCGCCAGCAGCTACGGGACGAGCAAAACTAGCACAGATACGCAGTATTTT. Its protein is CASSYGTSKTSTDTQYF. V is TRBV5-1 and J is TRBJ2-3; possibly TRBD1 or TRBD2 for D (5 bases each). Per germline, CDR1 SGHRS and CDR2 YFSETQ. V lost 3 bases and J lost 0, with 17 bases in between. The CDR3 length is 17 residues.

With respect to this clonotype: This likely comes from a read error, as the CDR3 has no conserved phenylalanine or tryptophan at its end. V and J are TRBV6-2 or TRBV6-3 and TRBJ2-2; D is perhaps TRBD1 (6 bases). Trimming took off 2 bases at V and 1 base at J, with 14 bases between the two ends. This CDR3 contains 17 residues. Germline V gene sequence: CDR1 MNHEY, CDR2 SVGEGT. CDR3 sequence reads: CASSYNRDTVNTGELFI. CDR3 DNA sequence: TGTGCCAGCAGTTACAATCGGGACACGGTGAACACCGGGGAGCTGTTTATT.

This clonotype was found a few times. The chain carries TRBV3-1 and TRBJ1-6; D gene ambiguous. Germline CDR1 reads LGHDT; CDR2 reads YNNKEL (reference sequence). Trimming took off 0 bases at V and 6 bases at J, with 6 bases between the two ends. This CDR3 is built from 14 residues. The CDR3 here is CASSQDYGNSPLHF. For the CDR3, the DNA is TGTGCCAGCAGCCAAGATTACGGTAATTCACCCCTCCACTTT.

The chain carries TRBV20-1 and TRBJ1-6; 9 bases are a match to TRBD1. The CDR3 is made up of 16 amino acids. Per the germline V gene, CDR1 is DFQATT and CDR2 is SNEGSKA (reference sequence). The V and J ends lost 3 bases and 6 bases, in that order; junction bases with no gene match: 9. The DNA of the CDR3 is TGCAGTGCTAGGCTCCCCGGGACAGGGCTTAATTCACCCCTCCACTTT. It codes for CSARLPGTGLNSPLHF.

This clonotype was recorded a few times. The chain couples TRBV11-1 to TRBJ2-4, with 11 bases aligning to TRBD2. Trimming removed 1 base from V and 0 bases from J; junction bases left unmatched: 20. The CDR3 runs to 23 residues. Looked up from germline, CDR1 is SGHAT and CDR2 is FQDESV (reference sequence). CDR3 DNA: TGTGCCAGCAGCTTAGGCTGGATAGCGGGGGGGAGTTTGAGGAGTAGAGCCAAAAACATTCAGTACTTC. Translated: CASSLGWIAGGSLRSRAKNIQYF.

The table lists this clonotype with many counts. This chain links TRBV5-1 with TRBJ2-5, with D maybe TRBD1 (5 bases). This CDR3 has 15 amino acids. The V and J ends lost 0 bases and 3 bases respectively, with 12 bases between them. The V gene's germline CDR1 is SGHRS and CDR2 YFSETQ. The CDR3 reads CASSLVGVLEETQYF. DNA for the CDR3: TGCGCCAGCAGCTTGGTAGGGGTCCTCGAAGAGACCCAGTACTTC.

This clonotype was seen only a few times. The genes are TRBV5-1 and TRBJ2-3; perhaps TRBD2 as D (5 bases). CDR3 length equals 16 residues. V lost 4 bases to trimming and J lost 4 bases, with 19 bases between them. The germline CDR1 and CDR2 sequences are SGHRS and YFSETQ. The CDR3 DNA follows: TGCGCCAGCAGCACCCCCCGGGGTTTAGGCTCAGATACGCAGTATTTT. This encodes CASSTPRGLGSDTQYF.

This clonotype was counted many times. This chain links TRBV20-1 with TRBJ1-1, with D perhaps matching TRBD1 (6 bases). The CDR3 runs to 13 residues. The V gene lost 2 bases and the J gene lost 11 bases, with 18 bases spanning the gap. The V gene's germline CDR1 is DFQATT and CDR2 SNEGSKA (reference sequence). CDR3 DNA: TGCAGTGCTAGATTCGGACCGAGGGACAAGGCTTTCTTT. Translated: CSARFGPRDKAFF.

This clonotype was observed at least ten times. The V gene is TRBV6-5, the J gene TRBJ2-1, with D perhaps matching TRBD2 (5 bases). Germline loops: CDR1 MNHEY, CDR2 SVGAGI. With 2 bases removed from V and 6 bases from J, the gap between germline ends came to 5 bases. The CDR3 length is 12 residues. The CDR3: CASSYGGNEQFF. Written as DNA, the CDR3 is TGTGCCAGCAGTTACGGAGGCAATGAGCAGTTCTTC.

This clonotype was observed at least ten times. The chain recombines TRBV29-1 with TRBJ2-3, with D perhaps assigned TRBD1 or TRBD2 (5 bases each). Looked up from germline, CDR1 is SQVTM and CDR2 is ANQGSEA. Trimming left V 0 bases short and J 3 bases short, with 7 bases between. This CDR3 is built from 13 residues. CDR3 bases: TGCAGCGTTGAAGACTGGGGGACAGATACGCAGTATTTT. Protein product: CSVEDWGTDTQYF.